The sequence of this T cell receptor beta chain was determined in a study of shared clonotypes between healthy human individuals. Study processing details: Junction-only sequences without quality scores were provided by ImmunoSEQ, so filtering was different. Libraries were prepared by immunoSEQ multiplex PCR; TCRdb keeps only in-frame clonotypes and omits some of them. From that table come the V and J calls and clone size; the DNA was used to work out D and trimming. The sample holds about 120,000 clones, about 63% seen once. Germline V gives CDR1 SEHNR, CDR2 FQNEAQ (reference sequence). The CDR3 runs 15 residues. With 3 bases clipped from V and 5 bases from J, the junction kept 5 bases outside the gene matches.

Sequences were obtained from memory CD8+ T cells sorted from blood. Subset specified: CD45RO+ cells pooled with CCR7-negative TemRA cells. The TCR was taken from a woman in her twenties or thirties in good health. V and J are TRBV7-9 and TRBJ2-3; 10 bases match TRBD2. The CDR3 nucleotides are TGTGCCAGCAGCTTTCTAGCGGGAGCTGGAGATACGCAGTATTTT. It encodes CASSFLAGAGDTQYF.